This T cell receptor beta chain was sequenced during a study of type 1 and type 2 diabetes patients. The CDR3 runs 15 residues. V was pared by 2 bases and J by 3 bases, with 5 bases of the junction left unmatched. Germline values: CDR1 SGHRS, CDR2 YFSETQ. The PCR template was genomic DNA. Multiplex PCR with 30 forward and 13 reverse primers amplified the TCR beta CDR3. TCRdb analysed the multiplex PCR reads with MiXCR anew, one entry per CDR3 protein. Of about 290,000 distinct CDR3 sequences listed, around 47% were seen once; the top ten hold approximately 14%. The receptor's source is a man aged 18 to 29 with type 2 diabetes. The J gene is TRBJ2-5, the V gene TRBV5-1; 9 positions agree with TRBD2. Specimen: peripheral blood mononuclear cells (PBMCs). The CDR3 here is CASSFSGSDEETQYF. The CDR3 region has the DNA TGCGCCAGCAGCTTTAGCGGGAGTGATGAAGAGACCCAGTACTTC.